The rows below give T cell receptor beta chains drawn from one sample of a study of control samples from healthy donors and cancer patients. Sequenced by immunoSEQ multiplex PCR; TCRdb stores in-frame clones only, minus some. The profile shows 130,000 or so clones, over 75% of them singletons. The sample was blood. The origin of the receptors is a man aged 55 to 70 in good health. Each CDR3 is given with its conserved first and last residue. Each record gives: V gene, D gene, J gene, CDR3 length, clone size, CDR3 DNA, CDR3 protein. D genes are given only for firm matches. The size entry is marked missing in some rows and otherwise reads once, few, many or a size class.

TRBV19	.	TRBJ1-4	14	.	TGTGCCAGTCAACGCGGGGGGACTAATGAAAAACTGTTTTTT	CASQRGGTNEKLFF
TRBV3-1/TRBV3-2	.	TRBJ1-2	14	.	TGTGCCAGCAGCCAAGGGGCAGGGAACTATGGCTACACCTTC	CASSQGAGNYGYTF
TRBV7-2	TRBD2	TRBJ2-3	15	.	TGTGCCAGCAGCTCCGGACTAGCGGGGGGACTTACGCAGTATTTT	CASSSGLAGGLTQYF
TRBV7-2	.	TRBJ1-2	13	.	TGTGCCAGCAGCACCAACGCTGGGCTAGGCTACACCTTC	CASSTNAGLGYTF
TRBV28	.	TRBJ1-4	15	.	TGTGCCAGCAGTTCAGGTGGGGCCGATAATGAAAAACTGTTTTTT	CASSSGGADNEKLFF
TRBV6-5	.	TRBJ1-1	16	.	TGTGCCAGCAGTTACAGCGGGGACCCGCGGGACACTGAAGCTTTCTTT	CASSYSGDPRDTEAFF
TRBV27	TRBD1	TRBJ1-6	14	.	TGTGCCAGCAGAGGCAGGGGGCACGGTTCACCCCTCCACTTT	CASRGRGHGSPLHF
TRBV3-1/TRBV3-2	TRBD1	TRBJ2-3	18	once	TGTGCCAGCAGCCAACCCGGGACAGGGGAAACTAGCACAGATACGCAGTATTTT	CASSQPGTGETSTDTQYF
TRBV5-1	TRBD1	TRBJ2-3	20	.	TGCGCCAGCAGCTTGGGCCCGTTCGGGTCTGCAGGGGGTCGCACAGATACGCAGTATTTT	CASSLGPFGSAGGRTDTQYF
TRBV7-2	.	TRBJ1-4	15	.	TGTGCCAGCAGCCGGAATACGGGGGTTGGCGAAAAACTGTTTTTT	CASSRNTGVGEKLFF
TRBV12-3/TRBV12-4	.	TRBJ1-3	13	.	TGTGCCAGCAGTTTAAGGTCTGGAAACACCATATATTTT	CASSLRSGNTIYF
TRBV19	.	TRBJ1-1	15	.	TGTGCCAGTAGTATAGGAGCGGACTTGGGCACTGAAGCTTTCTTT	CASSIGADLGTEAFF
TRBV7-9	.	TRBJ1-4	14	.	TGTGCCAGCAGCTTACGCCAGGGGAAGGAAAAACTGTTTTTT	CASSLRQGKEKLFF
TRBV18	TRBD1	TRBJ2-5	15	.	TGTGCCAGCTCACCACAGGGGGCGATGGCAGAGACCCAGTACTTC	CASSPQGAMAETQYF
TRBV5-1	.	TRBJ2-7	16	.	TGCGCCAGCGGGACCCTTGGGGGAGGCAACTCCTACGAGCAGTACTTC	CASGTLGGGNSYEQYF
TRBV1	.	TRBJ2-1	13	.	TGCACCAGCAGTCGACAGGGTAACAATGAGCAGTTCTTC	CTSSRQGNNEQFF
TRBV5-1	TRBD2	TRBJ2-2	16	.	TGCGCCAGCAGCCCCAGTAGCGGGGGGGCTTTCGGGGAGCTGTTTTTT	CASSPSSGGAFGELFF
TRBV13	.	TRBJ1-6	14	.	TGTGCCAGCAGTTTATGGGACAATGAATCACCCCTCCACTTT	CASSLWDNESPLHF
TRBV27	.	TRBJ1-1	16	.	TGTGCCAGCAGACGGAGTTCAGGGATCGAGGACACTGAAGCTTTCTTT	CASRRSSGIEDTEAFF
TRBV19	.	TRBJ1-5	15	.	TGTGCCAGTAGTATGGACACGAATAGCAATCAGCCCCAGCATTTT	CASSMDTNSNQPQHF
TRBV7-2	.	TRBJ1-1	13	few	TGTGCCAGCAGCTTAGCAGGGACGGTAGGGGCTTTCTTT	CASSLAGTVGAFF